The present entry profiles one T cell receptor (beta chain) with its context. This entry belongs to a study of OX40 agonist ivuxolimab in advanced cancers. With V trimmed by 6 bases and J by 8 bases, 6 bases remained unmatched. CDR1 and CDR2 (germline): DFQATT, SNEGSKA (reference sequence). The CDR3 has 11 amino acids. Some clones are missing from TCRdb's copy, which holds only in-frame ones; the method was immunoSEQ multiplex PCR. The sample lists 70,000 or so clones; roughly nine tenths were seen once. The input for sequencing was CD4+ or CD8+ T cells sorted from blood, taken in a trial of the OX40 agonist ivuxolimab. The sequence was obtained from an adult with an advanced solid tumor such as melanoma, head and neck, liver or kidney cancer. This rearrangement joins TRBV20-1 to TRBJ2-7; TRBD1 matches 8 bases. CDR3 amino acids: CSAWTGSQQYF. Written as DNA, the CDR3 is TGCAGTGCGTGGACAGGGTCTCAGCAGTACTTC.